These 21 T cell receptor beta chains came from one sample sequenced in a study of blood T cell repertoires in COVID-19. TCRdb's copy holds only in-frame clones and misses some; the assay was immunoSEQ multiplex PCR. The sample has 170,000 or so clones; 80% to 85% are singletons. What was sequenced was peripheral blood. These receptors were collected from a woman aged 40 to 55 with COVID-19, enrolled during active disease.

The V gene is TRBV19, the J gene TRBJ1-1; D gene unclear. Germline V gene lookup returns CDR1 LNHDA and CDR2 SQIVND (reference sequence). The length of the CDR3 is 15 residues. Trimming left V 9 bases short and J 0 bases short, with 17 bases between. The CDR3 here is CASRTTTGMNTEAFF. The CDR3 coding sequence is TGTGCCAGCCGCACCACGACGGGAATGAACACTGAAGCTTTCTTT.

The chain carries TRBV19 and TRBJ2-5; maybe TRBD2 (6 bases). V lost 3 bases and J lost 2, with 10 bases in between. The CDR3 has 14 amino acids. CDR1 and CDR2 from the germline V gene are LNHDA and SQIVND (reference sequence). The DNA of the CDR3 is TGTGCCAGTAGTATCCTAGCGCGACAAGAGACCCAGTACTTC. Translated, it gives CASSILARQETQYF.

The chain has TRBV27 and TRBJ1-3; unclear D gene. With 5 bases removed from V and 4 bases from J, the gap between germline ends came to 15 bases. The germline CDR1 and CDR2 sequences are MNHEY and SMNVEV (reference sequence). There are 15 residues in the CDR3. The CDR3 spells CASSRLGGRGNTIYF. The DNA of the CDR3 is TGTGCCAGCAGTCGCCTCGGAGGCAGGGGAAACACCATATATTTT.

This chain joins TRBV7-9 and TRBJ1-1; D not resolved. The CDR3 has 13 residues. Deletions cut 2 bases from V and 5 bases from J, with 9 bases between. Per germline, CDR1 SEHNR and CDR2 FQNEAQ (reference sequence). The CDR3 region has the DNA TGTGCCAGCAGCTTACCTTTCTATACTGAAGCTTTCTTT. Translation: CASSLPFYTEAFF.

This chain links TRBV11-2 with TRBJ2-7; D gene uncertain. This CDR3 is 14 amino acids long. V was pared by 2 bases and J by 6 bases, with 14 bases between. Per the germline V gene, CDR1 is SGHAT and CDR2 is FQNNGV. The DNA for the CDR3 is TGTGCCAGCAGCTTATCCCCTACCCCAGGCGAGCAGTACTTC. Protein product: CASSLSPTPGEQYF.

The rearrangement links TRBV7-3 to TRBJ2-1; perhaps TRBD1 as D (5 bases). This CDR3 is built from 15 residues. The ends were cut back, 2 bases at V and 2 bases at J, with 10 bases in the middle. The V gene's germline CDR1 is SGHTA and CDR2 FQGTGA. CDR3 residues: CASSLGAHPYNEQFF. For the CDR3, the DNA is TGTGCCAGCAGCTTAGGGGCGCATCCCTACAATGAGCAGTTCTTC. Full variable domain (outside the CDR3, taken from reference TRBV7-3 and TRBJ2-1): GAGVSQTPSNKVTEKGKYVELRCDPISGHTALYWYRQSLGQGPEFLIYFQGTGAADDSGLPNDRFFAVRPEGSVSTLKIQRTERGDSAVYLCASSLGAHPYNEQFFGPGTRLTVL.

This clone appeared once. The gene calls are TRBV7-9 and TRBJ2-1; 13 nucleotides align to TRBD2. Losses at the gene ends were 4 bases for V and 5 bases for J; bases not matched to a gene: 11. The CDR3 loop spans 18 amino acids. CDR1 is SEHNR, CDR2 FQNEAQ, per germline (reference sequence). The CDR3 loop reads CASSSPKLAGGPHNEQFF. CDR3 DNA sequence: TGTGCCAGCAGCTCTCCGAAACTAGCGGGGGGGCCACACAATGAGCAGTTCTTC.

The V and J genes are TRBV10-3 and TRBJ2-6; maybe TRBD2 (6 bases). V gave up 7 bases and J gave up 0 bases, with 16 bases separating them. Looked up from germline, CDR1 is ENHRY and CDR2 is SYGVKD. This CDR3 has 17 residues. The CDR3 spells CAITIRDSSSGANVLTF. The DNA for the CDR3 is TGTGCCATCACTATCCGGGACTCAAGCTCTGGGGCCAACGTCCTGACTTTC.

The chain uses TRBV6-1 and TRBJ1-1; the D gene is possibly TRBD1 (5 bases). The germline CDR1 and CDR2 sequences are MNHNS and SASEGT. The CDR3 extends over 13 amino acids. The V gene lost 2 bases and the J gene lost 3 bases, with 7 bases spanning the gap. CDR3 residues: CASSETGDTEAFF. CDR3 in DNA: TGTGCCAGCAGTGAAACAGGAGACACTGAAGCTTTCTTT.

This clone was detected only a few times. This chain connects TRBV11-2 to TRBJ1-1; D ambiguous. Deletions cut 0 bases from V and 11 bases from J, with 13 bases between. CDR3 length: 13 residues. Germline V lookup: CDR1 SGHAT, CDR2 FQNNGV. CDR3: CASSLDPGVRAFF. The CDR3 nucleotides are TGTGCCAGCAGCTTAGATCCGGGTGTACGGGCTTTCTTT.

The chain's CDR3 is CASSLAGELNYEQYF. CDR3 DNA: TGTGCCAGCAGCTTAGCTGGGGAGTTGAACTACGAGCAGTACTTC. This chain connects TRBV11-3 to TRBJ2-7; a weak D match, TRBD2 (5 bases). The CDR3 extends over 15 amino acids. V was pared by 1 base and J by 3 bases, with 13 bases between. Per germline, CDR1 SGHNT and CDR2 YENEEA.

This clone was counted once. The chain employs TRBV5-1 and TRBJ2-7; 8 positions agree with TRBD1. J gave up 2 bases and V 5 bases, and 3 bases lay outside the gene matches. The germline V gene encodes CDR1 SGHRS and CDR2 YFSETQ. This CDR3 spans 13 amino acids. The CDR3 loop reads CASRGTGAYEQYF. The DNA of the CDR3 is TGCGCCAGCAGGGGGACAGGAGCCTACGAGCAGTACTTC. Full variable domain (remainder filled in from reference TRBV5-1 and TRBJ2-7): KAGVTQTPRYLIKTRGQQVTLSCSPISGHRSVSWYQQTPGQGLQFLFEYFSETQRNKGNFPGRFSGRQFSNSRSEMNVSTLELGDSALYLCASRGTGAYEQYFGPGTRLTVT.

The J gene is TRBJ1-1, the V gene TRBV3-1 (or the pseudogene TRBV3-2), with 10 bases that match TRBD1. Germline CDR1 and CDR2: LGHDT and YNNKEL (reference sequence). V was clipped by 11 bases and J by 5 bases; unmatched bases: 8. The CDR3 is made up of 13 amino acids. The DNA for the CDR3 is TGTGCCTGTAGGGGACAGGGGACTACTGAAGCTTTCTTT. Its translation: CACRGQGTTEAFF.

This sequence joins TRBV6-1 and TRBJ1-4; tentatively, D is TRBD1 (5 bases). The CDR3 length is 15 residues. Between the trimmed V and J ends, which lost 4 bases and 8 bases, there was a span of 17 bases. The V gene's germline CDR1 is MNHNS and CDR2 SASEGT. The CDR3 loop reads CASSGYRSQGEKLFF. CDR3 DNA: TGTGCCAGCAGTGGGTACAGGTCGCAAGGGGAAAAACTGTTTTTT.

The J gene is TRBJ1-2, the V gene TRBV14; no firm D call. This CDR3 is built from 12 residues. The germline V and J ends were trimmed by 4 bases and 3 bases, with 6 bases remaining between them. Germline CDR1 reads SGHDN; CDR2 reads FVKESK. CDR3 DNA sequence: TGTGCCAGCAGCCTCCGGGACTATGGCTACACCTTC. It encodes CASSLRDYGYTF. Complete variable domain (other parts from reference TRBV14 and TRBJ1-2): EAGVTQFPSHSVIEKGQTVTLRCDPISGHDNLYWYRRVMGKEIKFLLHFVKESKQDESGMPNNRFLAERTGGTYSTLKVQPAELEDSGVYFCASSLRDYGYTFGSGTRLTVV.

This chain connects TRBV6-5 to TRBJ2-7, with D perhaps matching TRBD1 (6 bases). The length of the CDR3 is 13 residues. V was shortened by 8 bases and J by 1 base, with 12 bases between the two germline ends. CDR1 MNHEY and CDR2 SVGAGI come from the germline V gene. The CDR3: CASPGDISYEQYF. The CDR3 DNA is TGTGCCAGCCCCGGGGACATTTCCTACGAGCAGTACTTC.

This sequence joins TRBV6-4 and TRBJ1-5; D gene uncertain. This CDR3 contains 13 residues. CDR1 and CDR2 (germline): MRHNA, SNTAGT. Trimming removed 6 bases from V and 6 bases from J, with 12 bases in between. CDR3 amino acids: CASSSGRGQPQHF. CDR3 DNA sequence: TGTGCCAGCAGCTCCGGTCGGGGTCAGCCCCAGCATTTT.

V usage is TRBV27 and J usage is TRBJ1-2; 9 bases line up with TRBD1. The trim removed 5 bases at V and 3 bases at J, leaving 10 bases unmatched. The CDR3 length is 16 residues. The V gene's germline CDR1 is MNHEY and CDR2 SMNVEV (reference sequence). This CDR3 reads CASSTLTGTGYYGYTF. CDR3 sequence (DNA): TGTGCCAGCAGTACACTCACCGGGACAGGGTACTATGGCTACACCTTC.

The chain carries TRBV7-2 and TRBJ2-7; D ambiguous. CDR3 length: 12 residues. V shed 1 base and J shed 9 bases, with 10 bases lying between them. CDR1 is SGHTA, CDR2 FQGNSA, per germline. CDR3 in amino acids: CASSLGYMAQYF. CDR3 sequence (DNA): TGTGCCAGCAGCTTAGGGTATATGGCGCAGTACTTC.

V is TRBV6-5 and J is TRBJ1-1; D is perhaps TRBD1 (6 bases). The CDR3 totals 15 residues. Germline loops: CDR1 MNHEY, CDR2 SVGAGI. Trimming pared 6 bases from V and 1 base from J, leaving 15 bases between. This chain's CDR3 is CASRILQGPNTEAFF. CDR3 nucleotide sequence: TGTGCCAGCAGGATCTTGCAGGGGCCGAACACTGAAGCTTTCTTT.

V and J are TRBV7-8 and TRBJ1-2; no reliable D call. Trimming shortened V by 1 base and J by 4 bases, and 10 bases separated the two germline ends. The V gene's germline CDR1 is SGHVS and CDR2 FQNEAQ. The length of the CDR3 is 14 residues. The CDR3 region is CASSLEPRGYGYTF. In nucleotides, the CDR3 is TGTGCCAGCAGCTTAGAGCCCCGAGGCTATGGCTACACCTTC.